The 9 T cell receptor beta chains below were found in one sample sequenced in a study of shared clonotypes between healthy human individuals (dated by TCRdb to 2020 to 2021). The library came from the immunoSEQ multiplex PCR assay. This is the immuneACCESS table as TCRdb keeps it, with only in-frame sequences that have V and J called. A part of the clones is gone; compared with another copy, unresolved V genes explain less than half, and the rest is unexplained. The sample yields roughly 1 million clones; roughly 75% were counted once. The ten largest clones capture approximately 1.5% of the sample. Source material: memory CD4+ T cells sorted from blood. The meaning of the sample's cell subset or site label: CD45RA-negative fraction. The origin of the receptors is a young man in good health.

About this clone itself: Given a much more abundant clone one base away, this may be a read error. The J gene is TRBJ2-3, the V gene TRBV9; 7 bases agree with TRBD2. Germline V gives CDR1 SGDLS, CDR2 YYNGEE. Germline trimming cut 0 bases from V and 8 bases from J; bases unmatched to any gene: 12. There are 16 residues in the CDR3. The CDR3 here is CASSVEGSRGSVTQYF. The CDR3 region has the DNA TGTGCCAGCAGCGTAGAAGGATCTCGCGGGAGCGTTACGCAGTATTTT.

The chain recombines TRBV11-2 with TRBJ2-1; D is perhaps TRBD2 (6 bases). The CDR3 sequence is 14 residues long. Looked up from germline, CDR1 is SGHAT and CDR2 is FQNNGV. V was clipped by 5 bases and J by 3 bases, with 11 bases between them. Here the CDR3 DNA reads TGTGCCAGCAGCGTTAGCGGCTTCTACAATGAGCAGTTCTTC. Protein product: CASSVSGFYNEQFF.

This sequence joins TRBV6-6 and TRBJ2-6; tentative D call: TRBD2 (5 bases). CDR3 length: 15 amino acids. The germline V gene encodes CDR1 MNHNY and CDR2 SVGAGI (reference sequence). V shed 2 bases and J shed 3 bases, with 8 bases lying between them. The CDR3 DNA reads as TGTGCCAGCAGTTACCCAGGAGGTGGGGCCAACGTCCTGACTTTC. Its protein product is CASSYPGGGANVLTF.

The chain uses TRBV6-6 and TRBJ2-7; a weak D match, TRBD1 (6 bases). Trimming left V 0 bases short and J 4 bases short, with 16 bases between. Germline lookup yields CDR1 MNHNY and CDR2 SVGAGI (reference sequence). This CDR3 spans 16 amino acids. The CDR3 sequence is CASSYSAGVLTYEQYF. The CDR3 nucleotides are TGTGCCAGCAGTTACTCGGCAGGGGTGTTGACTTACGAGCAGTACTTC.

Remarks on this clone: The germline gene is not matched at one end of the junction; a read error may be the cause. This chain links TRBV7-9 with TRBJ2-1; 8 bases map to TRBD1. Per germline, CDR1 SEHNR and CDR2 FQNEAQ (reference sequence). This CDR3 is built from 16 residues. The CDR3 DNA reads TGTGCCAGCAGCTTGACCGGGACAGGATCCTCCAATGAGCAGTTCTTC. Protein: CASSLTGTGSSNEQFF.

This clone was detected many times. The CDR3 sequence: CASSLRLSTSSYEQYF. The CDR3, as DNA: TGCGCCAGCAGCTTGAGGTTGTCAACAAGCTCCTACGAGCAGTACTTC. This chain links TRBV5-1 with TRBJ2-7; D is unresolved. The CDR3 is made up of 16 amino acids. V was shortened by 1 base and J by 0 bases, with 14 bases between the two germline ends. Germline V gene lookup returns CDR1 SGHRS and CDR2 YFSETQ.

V gene TRBV10-3 combines with J gene TRBJ1-1; D not resolved. This CDR3 comprises 15 residues. V dropped 4 bases and J dropped 4 bases, with 16 bases sitting between them. Germline V gene lookup returns CDR1 ENHRY and CDR2 SYGVKD. The CDR3 here is CAISGFASKVTEAFF. The CDR3 nucleotides are TGTGCCATCAGTGGTTTCGCATCAAAGGTCACTGAAGCTTTCTTT.

This clone was detected a few times. The V gene is TRBV30, the J gene TRBJ2-2; D is perhaps TRBD1 (5 bases). Germline assignment: CDR1 GTSNPN and CDR2 SVGIG (reference sequence). The V gene lost 1 base and the J gene lost 10 bases, with 10 bases spanning the gap. CDR3 length equals 12 residues. CDR3 nucleotides: TGTGCCTGGAGTGGGGGCACCTCGGAGCTGTTTTTT. Its protein is CAWSGGTSELFF. Based on the CDR3 plus reference TRBV30 and TRBJ2-2, the full variable domain is SQTIHQWPATLVQPVGSPLSLECTVEGTSNPNLYWYRQAAGRGLQLLFYSVGIGQISSEVPQNLSASRPQDRQFILSSKKLLLSDSGFYLCAWSGGTSELFFGEGSRLTVL.

CDR3 bases: TGTGCCAGCAGCTCCAATCAGGGGGCTGGGGAGACCCAGTACTTC. It encodes CASSSNQGAGETQYF. The chain couples TRBV7-9 to TRBJ2-5; TRBD1 matches 8 bases. Germline V lookup: CDR1 SEHNR, CDR2 FQNEAQ (reference sequence). Trimming removed 4 bases from V and 5 bases from J; junction bases left unmatched: 9. CDR3 size: 15 residues.